Listed below are T cell receptor beta chains from one sample, sequenced in a study of cytomegalovirus exposure and HLA in healthy donors. Measured with immunoSEQ multiplex PCR; TCRdb has only the in-frame clones, and not every one. Of approximately 160,000 clones listed, approximately 80% are singletons. The sequencing sample was made of PBMCs. These receptors all come from a middle-aged woman in good health and CMV-seropositive. Both conserved end residues are part of each CDR3. Fields, in order: CDR3 length, V gene, clone size, D gene, J gene, CDR3 DNA, CDR3 protein. A D gene is named only where the DNA matches it firmly. Expanded clones are given a class, and other clones once, few, many or no size at all.

length: 13
V: TRBV28
size: .
D: TRBD1
J: TRBJ1-2
DNA: TGTGCCAGCAGTCCCGACAGGGTCTATGGCTACACCTTC
CDR3: CASSPDRVYGYTF

length: 15
V: TRBV7-9
size: .
D: .
J: TRBJ1-1
DNA: TGTGCCAGCAGCTTGTATCAAGCAGGGAACACTGAAGCTTTCTTT
CDR3: CASSLYQAGNTEAFF

length: 13
V: TRBV4-1
size: .
D: TRBD1
J: TRBJ2-5
DNA: TGCGCCAGCAGTTTTGACAGGGAAGAGACCCAGTACTTC
CDR3: CASSFDREETQYF

length: 15
V: TRBV28
size: .
D: TRBD1
J: TRBJ1-2
DNA: TGTGCCAGTAGTTCTTTTCAGGGGGCGCCGAGGGGCTACACCTTC
CDR3: CASSSFQGAPRGYTF

length: 16
V: TRBV6-5
size: once
D: .
J: TRBJ2-1
DNA: TGTGCCAGCAGTTACTGGGCAGGCCACCTTGCCAATGAGCAGTTCTTC
CDR3: CASSYWAGHLANEQFF

length: 15
V: TRBV6-1
size: .
D: .
J: TRBJ2-4
DNA: TGTGCCAGCAGTCTGACAGTCCTAGCCAAAAACATTCAGTACTTC
CDR3: CASSLTVLAKNIQYF

length: 12
V: TRBV9
size: few
D: TRBD1
J: TRBJ2-3
DNA: TGTGCCAGCAGCGTCCAGGGGGATTCGCAGTATTTT
CDR3: CASSVQGDSQYF

length: 13
V: TRBV2
size: .
D: .
J: TRBJ2-7
DNA: TGTGCCACCCAGGAGGGCATCACCTACGAGCAGTACTTC
CDR3: CATQEGITYEQYF

length: 15
V: TRBV15
size: .
D: .
J: TRBJ2-7
DNA: TGTGCCACCAGCAGAGATAGACAGAATTCCTACGAGCAGTACTTC
CDR3: CATSRDRQNSYEQYF

length: 16
V: TRBV5-1
size: .
D: .
J: TRBJ2-6
DNA: TGCGCCAGCAGCTTGGGCGCTAACTCTGGGGCCAACGTCCTGACTTTC
CDR3: CASSLGANSGANVLTF

length: 16
V: TRBV7-2
size: once
D: TRBD2
J: TRBJ2-1
DNA: TGTGCCAGCAGCTCGCGTGGGGGGGTAGGTTTCAATGAGCAGTTCTTC
CDR3: CASSSRGGVGFNEQFF

length: 15
V: TRBV5-1
size: .
D: .
J: TRBJ1-6
DNA: TGCGCCAGCAGCTTGGAGATCCAGGGAAATTCACCCCTCCACTTT
CDR3: CASSLEIQGNSPLHF

length: 15
V: TRBV5-1
size: few
D: .
J: TRBJ2-3
DNA: TGCGCCAGCAGCTGGGCGGGACAGAGCACAGATACGCAGTATTTT
CDR3: CASSWAGQSTDTQYF

length: 14
V: TRBV6-5
size: .
D: .
J: TRBJ1-4
DNA: TGTGCCAGCAGTTATCGGGGGGGTAATGAAAAACTGTTTTTT
CDR3: CASSYRGGNEKLFF

length: 15
V: TRBV10-1
size: .
D: TRBD2
J: TRBJ2-1
DNA: TGCGCCAGCAGTGAGGGGGGACTAGCGAGGGATGAGCAGTTCTTC
CDR3: CASSEGGLARDEQFF

length: 11
V: TRBV7-6
size: .
D: .
J: TRBJ1-5
DNA: TGTGCCAGCAGAGGGGGACAGCCCCAGCATTTT
CDR3: CASRGGQPQHF

length: 15
V: TRBV7-8
size: once
D: .
J: TRBJ2-3
DNA: TGTGCCAGCAGCCAAGGTATTGGAGGGGCAGATACGCAGTATTTT
CDR3: CASSQGIGGADTQYF

length: 15
V: TRBV7-6
size: .
D: TRBD2
J: TRBJ2-7
DNA: TGTGCCAGCAGCTTAGGAGGACTAGCGGGGTACGAGCAGTACTTC
CDR3: CASSLGGLAGYEQYF